This entry concerns a single T cell receptor (beta chain). CD45RO negativity and positive selection for CCR7 defined naive CD8 cells, a population that excluded terminally differentiated effector memory CD45RA+ cells. Investigators spread the genomic DNA of each subset evenly over several immunoSEQ plates. Authors' analysis steps: Filtering differed since immunoSEQ provided only junctions, with no quality scores. TCRdb's table, derived via immunoSEQ multiplex PCR, lists solely in-frame clones and lacks some. The V and J calls and the clone size are those of that table, but D and trimming were determined from the DNA. The table records millions of clones, just under 95% of them present only once. The sample is drawn from a study of shared clonotypes between healthy human individuals. Germline loops: CDR1 MGHRA, CDR2 YSYEKL. The CDR3 loop spans 13 amino acids. The V end was cut by 0 bases, the J end by 8 bases, with 7 bases between.

The V gene is TRBV4-1, the J gene TRBJ1-4, with D hard to call. Sequences were obtained from naive CD8+ T cells sorted from blood. This receptor was taken from a man in his late teens or twenties in good health. The CDR3, as DNA: TGCGCCAGCAGCCAAGATGAGGAGGAAAAACTGTTTTTT. This codes for CASSQDEEEKLFF.